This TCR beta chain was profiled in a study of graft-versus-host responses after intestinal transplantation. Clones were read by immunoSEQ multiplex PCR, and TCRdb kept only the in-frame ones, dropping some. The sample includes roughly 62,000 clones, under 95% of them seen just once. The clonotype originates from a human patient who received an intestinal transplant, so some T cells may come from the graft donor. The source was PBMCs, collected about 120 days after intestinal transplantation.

The CDR3 DNA sequence: TGTGCCAGCAGTGTTAGGGACAGCTATCAGCCCCAGCATTTT. The encoded protein is CASSVRDSYQPQHF. The chain links TRBV6-1 to TRBJ1-5; 7 bases are a match to TRBD1. Germline V gene lookup returns CDR1 MNHNS and CDR2 SASEGT. Losses at the gene ends were 4 bases for V and 5 bases for J; bases not matched to a gene: 5. The length of the CDR3 is 14 residues.